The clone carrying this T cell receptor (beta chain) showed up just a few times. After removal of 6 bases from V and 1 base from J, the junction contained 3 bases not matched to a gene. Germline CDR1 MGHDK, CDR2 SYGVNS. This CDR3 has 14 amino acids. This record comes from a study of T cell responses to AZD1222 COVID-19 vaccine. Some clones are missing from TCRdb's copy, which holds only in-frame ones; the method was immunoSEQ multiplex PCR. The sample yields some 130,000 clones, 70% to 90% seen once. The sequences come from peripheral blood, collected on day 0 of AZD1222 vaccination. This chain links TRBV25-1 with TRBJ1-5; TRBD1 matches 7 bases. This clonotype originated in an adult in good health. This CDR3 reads CASSRDSSNQPQHF. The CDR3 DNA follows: TGTGCCAGCAGCAGGGACAGCAGCAATCAGCCCCAGCATTTT.